This record covers a single T cell receptor beta chain. No antigen is known for it. cDNA molecules carried unique molecular identifiers, and template switching added a universal primer site. TCRdb processed the 5' RACE reads anew with MiXCR; each CDR3 protein has one entry. The sample has a few hundred thousand distinct CDR3 sequences; 15% are singletons. This entry comes from a study of identical twins. Study-wide results and limits: Low generation-probability sequences were in excess among twin-shared out-of-frame alpha sequences. Beta clonotypes that were abundant in cord blood contained fewer insertions, a pattern absent from memory repertoires.

Trimming took 1 base from V and 1 from J, leaving 14 bases between them. The germline V gene has CDR1 SGHDN and CDR2 FVKESK. CDR3 length: 16 residues. The data were also submitted as part of a second study, on yellow fever vaccine responses in identical twins.

This chain uses TRBV14 with TRBJ2-7; either TRBD1 or TRBD2 may fit D (5 bases each). Sequenced: CD4+ T cells sorted from blood. The origin of this receptor is a woman aged 18-35 years in good health. CDR3 in DNA: TGTGCCAGCAGCCAAGTCGGGACGCTCGGTTCCTACGAGCAGTACTTC. It codes for CASSQVGTLGSYEQYF.